The 19 T cell receptor beta chains below were found in one sample sequenced in a study of T-cell memory formation after mild COVID-19. Using its own MiXCR run on the 5' RACE reads, TCRdb lists one record per CDR3 protein. Of fewer than 150,000 distinct CDR3 sequences in the sample, over 15% were seen once. What was sequenced was PBMCs or a T cell subset sorted from them (not recorded which). Receptors originate from a man between 18 and 29 years old who had mild COVID-19 (a few samples of this study predate the infection). Cell type and time point are not known.

There are a few counts of this clonotype. The chain employs TRBV9 and TRBJ2-5; perhaps TRBD1 as D (5 bases). V was shortened by 5 bases and J by 1 base, with 12 bases between the two germline ends. Germline lookup yields CDR1 SGDLS and CDR2 YYNGEE. The CDR3 is 14 residues long. CDR3 in amino acids: CASSRGRFQETQYF. CDR3 sequence (DNA): TGTGCCAGCAGTAGGGGCAGGTTCCAAGAGACCCAGTACTTC.

The rearrangement links TRBV6-2 or TRBV6-3 to TRBJ2-1, with 8 bases fitting TRBD1. With V trimmed by 6 bases and J by 8 bases, 9 bases remained unmatched. The CDR3 runs 14 residues. Looked up from germline, CDR1 is MNHEY and CDR2 is SVGEGT. CDR3 sequence (DNA): TGTGCCAGCAGCAGGGCGGGCAGGGGGCATGAGCAGTTCTTC. This encodes CASSRAGRGHEQFF.

The chain combines TRBV6-6 with TRBJ1-2; 8 bases match TRBD1. The V gene's germline CDR1 is MNHNY and CDR2 SVGAGI (reference sequence). The V and J ends lost 5 bases and 6 bases, in that order; junction bases with no gene match: 14. This CDR3 comprises 16 residues. The chain's CDR3 is CASSNPSQGAGDGYTF. The CDR3, as DNA: TGTGCCAGCAGTAATCCCTCCCAGGGGGCAGGGGATGGCTACACCTTC.

The chain employs TRBV7-2 and TRBJ2-3, with D possibly matching TRBD2 (5 bases). Germline CDR1 reads SGHTA; CDR2 reads FQGNSA. The CDR3 has 15 residues. The germline V and J ends were trimmed by 7 bases and 0 bases, with 14 bases remaining between them. This CDR3 is CASKVPGTSTDTQYF. The CDR3, as DNA: TGTGCCAGCAAGGTCCCGGGAACTAGCACAGATACGCAGTATTTT.

This clonotype was seen more than once but under ten times. The chain combines TRBV25-1 with TRBJ1-1; D ambiguous. CDR1 MGHDK and CDR2 SYGVNS come from the germline V gene. The CDR3 has 11 residues. The V gene lost 1 base and the J gene lost 9 bases, with 6 bases spanning the gap. The CDR3 DNA reads TGTGCCAGCAGTGAATCCCGTCAAGCTTTCTTT. It codes for CASSESRQAFF.

In this sample, this clonotype turned up a few times. V and J are TRBV20-1 and TRBJ2-2, with a possible D match to TRBD1 (5 bases). The germline CDR1 and CDR2 sequences are DFQATT and SNEGSKA (reference sequence). V was pared by 7 bases and J by 1 base, with 16 bases between. The CDR3 runs to 15 residues. The CDR3 reads CSGRPGSLNTGELFF. The CDR3, as DNA: TGCAGTGGTCGGCCAGGGTCCTTGAACACCGGGGAGCTGTTTTTT.

Details on this clonotype: A much larger clone is a single base away; this may be a read error. The chain has TRBV10-2 and TRBJ1-1; possibly TRBD1 for D (6 bases). V gave up 6 bases and J gave up 1 base, with 9 bases separating them. Germline assignment: CDR1 WSHSY and CDR2 SAAADI. This CDR3 region has 13 residues. The CDR3, as DNA: TGCGCCAGCAGAGGACAGAGGAACACTGAAGCTTTCTTT. It codes for CASRGQRNTEAFF.

This chain links TRBV12-3 or TRBV12-4 with TRBJ2-5, with D tentatively TRBD1 (5 bases). Trimming took 6 bases from V and 3 from J, leaving 8 bases between them. The CDR3 is 12 residues long. The CDR3 bases are TGTGCCAGCAGAGGGGTTGAAGAGACCCAGTACTTC. Translated, it gives CASRGVEETQYF.

The rearrangement links TRBV5-1 to TRBJ1-6, with D hard to call. This CDR3 has 14 residues. Trimming took 6 bases from V and 7 from J, leaving 14 bases between them. Germline lookup yields CDR1 SGHRS and CDR2 YFSETQ. CDR3 loop: CASKTWAFNSPLHF. The CDR3 coding sequence is TGCGCCAGCAAGACATGGGCCTTCAATTCACCCCTCCACTTT.

The chain recombines TRBV6-1 with TRBJ2-7, with 8 bases lining up with TRBD2. The J segment lost 3 bases and the V segment lost 4 bases, leaving 5 bases of the junction unmatched. The CDR3 consists of 14 residues. Germline CDR1 MNHNS, CDR2 SASEGT. The CDR3 nucleotides are TGTGCCAGCAGTGCGGGCGGGGGGCTCTACGAGCAGTACTTC. Translation: CASSAGGGLYEQYF.

This clonotype was counted only a few times. J is TRBJ1-4 and V is TRBV10-3; D not resolved. Trimming took 10 bases from V and 1 from J, leaving 7 bases between them. CDR3 size: 12 residues. Looked up from germline, CDR1 is ENHRY and CDR2 is SYGVKD. The CDR3 DNA sequence: TGTGCCACGGGCAGAACTAATGAAAAACTGTTTTTT. This gives the protein CATGRTNEKLFF.

In this sample, this clonotype turned up a few times. DNA for the CDR3: TGTGCCAGCAGCGATTCCTCGGGAGGGAACACTGAAGCTTTCTTT. As protein: CASSDSSGGNTEAFF. The gene calls are TRBV7-9 and TRBJ1-1; D is uncertain. V was pared by 5 bases and J by 1 base, with 14 bases between. Germline CDR1 reads SEHNR; CDR2 reads FQNEAQ (reference sequence). The CDR3 sequence is 15 residues long.

This CDR3 reads CASSQDRTNNSPLHF. The CDR3 DNA reads TGTGCCAGCAGCCAAGATAGGACAAATAATTCACCCCTCCACTTT. The chain has TRBV4-2 and TRBJ1-6, with D possibly matching TRBD1 (5 bases). Per germline, CDR1 LGHNA and CDR2 YNFKEQ. CDR3 length: 15 amino acids. The V gene lost 0 bases and the J gene lost 5 bases, with 8 bases spanning the gap.

The sample holds a few counts of this clonotype. The genes are TRBV7-9 and TRBJ2-2; weak D call: TRBD1 (6 bases). Trimming left V 0 bases short and J 5 bases short, with 13 bases between. The CDR3 is 16 residues long. Germline lookup yields CDR1 SEHNR and CDR2 FQNEAQ (reference sequence). The CDR3 sequence: CASSLAYVRGTGELFF. DNA for the CDR3: TGTGCCAGCAGCTTAGCGTATGTCAGGGGAACCGGGGAGCTGTTTTTT.

The chain is built from TRBV11-2 and TRBJ2-7, with D uncertain. The CDR3 sequence is 12 residues long. V was clipped by 4 bases and J by 4 bases, with 8 bases between them. Germline CDR1 SGHAT, CDR2 FQNNGV. This CDR3 reads CASSSSLYEQYF. The CDR3 nucleotides read TGTGCCAGCAGCTCCTCGTTATACGAGCAGTACTTC.

A few counts support this clonotype. The CDR3, as DNA: TGCGCCAGCCGGAGGGAGGGCTCTGAAGCTTTCTTT. This encodes CASRREGSEAFF. The chain recombines TRBV5-1 with TRBJ1-1; unclear D gene. V lost 7 bases to trimming and J lost 6 bases, with 13 bases between them. This CDR3 contains 12 residues. Germline CDR1 reads SGHRS; CDR2 reads YFSETQ.

J is TRBJ2-7 and V is TRBV5-1; D tentatively fits TRBD1 or TRBD2 (5 bases each). CDR3 length: 15 residues. Germline V CDR1 and CDR2: SGHRS, YFSETQ. V dropped 0 bases and J dropped 5 bases, with 15 bases sitting between them. As DNA, the CDR3 is TGCGCCAGCAGCTTGGGGGACGGAGCCGGAAACGAGCAGTACGTC. Amino acid sequence: CASSLGDGAGNEQYV.

This sequence joins TRBV18 and TRBJ1-5; 7 bases fit TRBD1. The length of the CDR3 is 14 residues. Losses at the gene ends were 5 bases for V and 0 bases for J; bases not matched to a gene: 1. Germline V gives CDR1 KGHSH, CDR2 LQKENI. The CDR3 DNA reads TGTGCCAGCTCAGGGACAGATAGCAATCAGCCCCAGCATTTT. This gives the protein CASSGTDSNQPQHF.

This clonotype was counted a few times. The chain links TRBV29-1 to TRBJ1-1; weak D call: TRBD1 (5 bases). The CDR3 consists of 12 residues. From germline, CDR1 is SQVTM and CDR2 ANQGSEA. Between the trimmed V and J ends, which lost 4 bases and 4 bases, there was a span of 10 bases. In DNA, the CDR3 is TGCAGCGTTGCCCAGGGCTTCACTGAAGCTTTCTTT. Residues: CSVAQGFTEAFF.